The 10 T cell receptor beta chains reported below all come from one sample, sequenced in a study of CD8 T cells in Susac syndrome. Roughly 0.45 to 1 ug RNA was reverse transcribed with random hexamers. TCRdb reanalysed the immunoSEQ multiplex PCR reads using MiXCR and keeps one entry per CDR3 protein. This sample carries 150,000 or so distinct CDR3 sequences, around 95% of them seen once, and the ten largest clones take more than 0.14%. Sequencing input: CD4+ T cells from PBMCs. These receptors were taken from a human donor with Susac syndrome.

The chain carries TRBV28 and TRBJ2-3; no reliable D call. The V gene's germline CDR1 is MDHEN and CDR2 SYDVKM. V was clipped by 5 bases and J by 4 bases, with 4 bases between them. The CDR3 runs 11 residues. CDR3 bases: TGTGCCAGCAGTACCGCAGATACGCAGTATTTT. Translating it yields CASSTADTQYF.

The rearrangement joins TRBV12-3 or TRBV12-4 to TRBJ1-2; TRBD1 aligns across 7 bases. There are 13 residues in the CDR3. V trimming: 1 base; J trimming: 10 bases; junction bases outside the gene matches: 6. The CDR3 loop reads CASSLGQGRVYTF. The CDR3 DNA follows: TGTGCCAGCAGTTTAGGACAGGGTAGGGTCTACACCTTC.

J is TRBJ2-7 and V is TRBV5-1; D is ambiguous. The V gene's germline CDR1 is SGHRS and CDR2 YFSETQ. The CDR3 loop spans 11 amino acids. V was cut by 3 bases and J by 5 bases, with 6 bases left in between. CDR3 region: CASSSYHEQYF. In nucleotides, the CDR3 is TGCGCCAGCAGCTCCTATCACGAGCAGTACTTC. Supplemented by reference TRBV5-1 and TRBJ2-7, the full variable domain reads KAGVTQTPRYLIKTRGQQVTLSCSPISGHRSVSWYQQTPGQGLQFLFEYFSETQRNKGNFPGRFSGRQFSNSRSEMNVSTLELGDSALYLCASSSYHEQYFGPGTRLTVT.

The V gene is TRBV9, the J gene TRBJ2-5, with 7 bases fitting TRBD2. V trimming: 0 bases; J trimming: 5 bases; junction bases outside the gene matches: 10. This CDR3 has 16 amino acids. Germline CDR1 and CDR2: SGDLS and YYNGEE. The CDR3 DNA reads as TGTGCCAGCAGCGTAGCGGAGGGAGGGCCCTGGGAGACCCAGTACTTC. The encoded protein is CASSVAEGGPWETQYF.

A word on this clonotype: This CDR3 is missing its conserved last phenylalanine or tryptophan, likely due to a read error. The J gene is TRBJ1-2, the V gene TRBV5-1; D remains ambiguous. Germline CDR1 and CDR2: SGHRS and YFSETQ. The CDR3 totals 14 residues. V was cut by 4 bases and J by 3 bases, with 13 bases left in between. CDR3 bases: TGCGCCAGCAGCCCCCTGACAAGCGACTATGGCTACACCTCC. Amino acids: CASSPLTSDYGYTS.

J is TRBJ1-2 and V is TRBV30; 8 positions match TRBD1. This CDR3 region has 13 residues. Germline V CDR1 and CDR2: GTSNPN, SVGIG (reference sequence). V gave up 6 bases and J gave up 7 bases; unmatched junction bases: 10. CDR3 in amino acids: CACSGQGEAGYTF. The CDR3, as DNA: TGTGCCTGTTCCGGACAGGGCGAGGCTGGCTACACCTTC.

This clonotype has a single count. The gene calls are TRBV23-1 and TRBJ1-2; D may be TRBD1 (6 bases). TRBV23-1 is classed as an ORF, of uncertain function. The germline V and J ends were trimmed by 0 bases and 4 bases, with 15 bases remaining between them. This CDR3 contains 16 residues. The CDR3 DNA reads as TGCGCCAGCAGTCAATCTATCGGGGGCGCGAGCTATGGCTACACCTTC. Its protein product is CASSQSIGGASYGYTF.

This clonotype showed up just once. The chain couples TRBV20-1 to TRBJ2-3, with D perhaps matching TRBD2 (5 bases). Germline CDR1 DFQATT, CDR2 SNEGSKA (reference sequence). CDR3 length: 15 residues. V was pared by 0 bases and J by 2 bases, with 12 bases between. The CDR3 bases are TGCAGTGCTAGAGACTTGGGAGCTCACACAGATACGCAGTATTTT. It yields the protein CSARDLGAHTDTQYF.

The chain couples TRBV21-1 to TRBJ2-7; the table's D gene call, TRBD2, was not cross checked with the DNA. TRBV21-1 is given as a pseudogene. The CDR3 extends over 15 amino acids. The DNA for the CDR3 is TGTGCCAGCAGCAATCGGGAGTTTCCCTCCTACGAGCAGTACTTC. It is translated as CASSNREFPSYEQYF.

The chain's CDR3 is CASSPGQGRGANVLTF. CDR3 bases: TGTGCCAGTAGTCCCGGACAGGGACGCGGGGCCAACGTCCTGACTTTC. The rearrangement joins TRBV19 to TRBJ2-6, with 8 bases fitting TRBD1. Trimming took 5 bases from V and 4 from J; bases not matched to a gene: 7. Looked up from germline, CDR1 is LNHDA and CDR2 is SQIVND (reference sequence). The CDR3 contains 16 residues.